This T cell receptor beta chain was sequenced for a study of cytomegalovirus exposure and HLA in healthy donors. Assay: immunoSEQ multiplex PCR; the TCRdb copy retains only in-frame clones and omits some. The sample includes 100,000 to 120,000 clones, about 94% of them seen just once. The CDR3 is 17 residues long. The germline CDR1 and CDR2 sequences are MDHEN and SYDVKM. After removal of 6 bases from V and 1 base from J, the junction contained 10 bases not matched to a gene. This TCR derives from a woman aged 18-30 years in good health and CMV-seronegative. The J gene is TRBJ2-5, the V gene TRBV28, with 11 bases fitting TRBD1. Sequencing was done on a sample of PBMCs. The CDR3 is CASSPVEGQGAQETQYF. CDR3 sequence (DNA): TGTGCCAGCAGCCCAGTCGAAGGACAGGGGGCCCAAGAGACCCAGTACTTC. Supplemented by reference TRBV28 and TRBJ2-5, the full variable domain reads DVKVTQSSRYLVKRTGEKVFLECVQDMDHENMFWYRQDPGLGLRLIYFSYDVKMKEKGDIPEGYSVSREKKERFSLILESASTNQTSMYLCASSPVEGQGAQETQYFGPGTRLLVL.